This T cell receptor beta chain is from a study of cytomegalovirus exposure and HLA in healthy donors. Findings and limits, study-wide: Three chains tied to CMV proved CMV antigen-specific in vitro. The tendency of first-cohort TCR clusters to co-occur in the roughly 120 validation repertoires was the finding of a later analysis. The dataset shows that most TCR sequences were rare, while some public TCRs occurred in many donors.

Here immunoSEQ multiplex PCR was the method, and the copy in TCRdb shows in-frame clones only, minus some. The sample yields 130,000 or so clones, over 85% seen once. The CDR3 runs 15 residues. V lost 2 bases, J lost 10 bases, and 15 bases lay in between. Per germline, CDR1 MNHNY and CDR2 SVGAGI (reference sequence). Note on this clone: Its cognate antigen is unknown.

The sample was PBMCs. The TCR comes from a man aged 25 to 40 in good health and CMV-seronegative. The gene calls are TRBV6-6 and TRBJ1-6, with D uncertain. CDR3 sequence: CASSYPGKPGSPLHF. In DNA, the CDR3 is TGTGCCAGCAGTTACCCGGGGAAGCCTGGGTCACCCCTCCACTTT.